This TCR beta chain was found in a study of cytotoxic CD8 clonotypes in ibrutinib-treated CLL. This clone was seen only once. Clones were read by immunoSEQ multiplex PCR, and TCRdb kept only the in-frame ones, dropping some. Of around 140,000 clones in the sample, approximately 80% were seen once. Looked up from germline, CDR1 is KGHSH and CDR2 is LQKENI. This CDR3 has 17 residues. V lost 3 bases, J lost 7 bases, and 16 bases stayed unmatched. The genes are TRBV18 and TRBJ2-7, with TRBD1 matching 9 bases. Sequences were derived from PBMCs, sampled after 12 months of ibrutinib treatment. This TCR was recovered from a human donor with chronic lymphocytic leukemia. CDR3 nucleotide sequence: TGTGCCAGCTCACCCCCAGAACGGACAGGGGCGGTGGCGGAGCAGTACTTC. Its translation: CASSPPERTGAVAEQYF.